Following are 31 T cell receptor beta chains from one sample sequenced in a study of beta chain features in type 1 diabetes (dated by TCRdb to 2016 to 2019). The library was obtained by the immunoSEQ multiplex PCR assay. The entire amount of isolated RNA was reverse transcribed using the High Capacity cDNA Reverse Transcription Kit, so the sequenced TCRB transcripts were expressed ones. Drawn from immuneACCESS, this table holds only the in-frame rearrangements with V and J called that TCRdb kept. Clones are partly lost; checked studies trace under half to an unresolved V gene and leave the rest unexplained. Across this sample there are hundreds of thousands of clones, with 6.5% to 10% seen only once. The top ten clonotypes cover less than 0.45% of the sample. The sequenced sample consisted of central memory CD4+ T cells from blood. The origin of the receptors is a young woman in good health.

J is TRBJ2-3 and V is TRBV7-8; the D is unclear. This CDR3 comprises 15 residues. In germline, CDR1 is SGHVS, CDR2 FQNEAQ. V lost 1 base, J lost 2 bases, and 10 bases lay in between. CDR3 in amino acids: CASSLVETHTDTQYF. Written as DNA, the CDR3 is TGTGCCAGCAGCTTAGTTGAGACTCACACAGATACGCAGTATTTT.

This clone has ten or more counts. In DNA, the CDR3 is TGTGCCAGCAGTGAATTGGCGGGAGGTTGGGAGACCCAGTACTTC. This encodes CASSELAGGWETQYF. The V call is TRBV6-1, the J call TRBJ2-5; 8 positions agree with TRBD2. The CDR3 sequence is 15 residues long. Per germline, CDR1 MNHNS and CDR2 SASEGT. Trimming at V came to 2 bases and at J to 5 bases, leaving 7 bases not matched to a gene.

This clone was counted only a few times. The CDR3 sequence: CASRAGGGRQETQYF. Written as DNA, the CDR3 is TGTGCCAGCAGAGCGGGAGGGGGGCGGCAAGAGACCCAGTACTTC. The V call is TRBV6-1, the J call TRBJ2-5, with 10 bases that match TRBD2. This CDR3 comprises 15 residues. Trimming cost V 6 bases and J 2 bases; bases outside gene matches: 6. Germline CDR1 MNHNS, CDR2 SASEGT.

This clone was recorded a few times. The rearrangement uses TRBV7-3 and TRBJ2-3, with D uncertain. Germline V gene lookup returns CDR1 SGHTA and CDR2 FQGTGA. The germline V and J ends were trimmed by 4 bases and 2 bases, with 7 bases remaining between them. The CDR3 is made up of 13 amino acids. CDR3 in DNA: TGTGCCAGCAGCTCTACTACCACAGATACGCAGTATTTT. Translated: CASSSTTTDTQYF.

This clone showed up just a few times. This chain joins TRBV28 and TRBJ1-2; D is unclear. Germline CDR1 MDHEN, CDR2 SYDVKM. The CDR3 has 14 residues. V was clipped by 2 bases and J by 11 bases, with 18 bases between them. In nucleotides, the CDR3 is TGTGCCAGCAGTTTAGAGTCTGACGGCGCTATATACACCTTC. Protein product: CASSLESDGAIYTF.

V usage is TRBV19 and J usage is TRBJ2-3; possibly TRBD1 for D (6 bases). V lost 7 bases and J lost 0, with 8 bases in between. The germline gives CDR1 LNHDA, CDR2 SQIVND (reference sequence). The CDR3 is made up of 13 amino acids. In DNA, the CDR3 is TGTGCCAGTAAGGGGACAAGCACAGATACGCAGTATTTT. It is translated as CASKGTSTDTQYF.

In DNA, the CDR3 is TGCAGTGTTGGGCGGGAGGCCAGAAAGTTCTTC. It yields the protein CSVGREARKFF. The chain links TRBV20-1 to TRBJ2-1; 8 bases agree with TRBD2. The junction had 10 bases not matched to a gene; V was cut back by 7 bases and J by 14 bases. Germline CDR1 DFQATT, CDR2 SNEGSKA (reference sequence). This CDR3 comprises 11 residues.

The chain combines TRBV25-1 with TRBJ2-3; D unclear. This CDR3 is built from 15 residues. Trimming took 3 bases from V and 0 from J, leaving 10 bases between them. The germline CDR1 and CDR2 sequences are MGHDK and SYGVNS. CDR3 DNA sequence: TGTGCCAGCAGTGACCGGGCCACGAGCACAGATACGCAGTATTTT. Translating gives CASSDRATSTDTQYF.

In its sample, this clone was seen a few times. The gene calls are TRBV27 and TRBJ1-5; no reliable D call. This CDR3 spans 15 amino acids. V was trimmed by 5 bases and J by 6 bases, leaving 17 bases between them. The germline gives CDR1 MNHEY, CDR2 SMNVEV (reference sequence). This CDR3 reads CASSTIPPKIQPQHF. The DNA for the CDR3 is TGTGCCAGCAGTACCATCCCTCCCAAGATTCAGCCCCAGCATTTT.

This clone appeared a few times. This chain connects TRBV5-5 to TRBJ2-7, with 12 positions matching TRBD2. The CDR3 loop spans 15 amino acids. J was trimmed by 4 bases and V by 4 bases; bases with no gene match: 6. CDR1 is SGHKS, CDR2 YYEKEE, per germline (reference sequence). CDR3 protein: CASSLSTSGSYEQYF. CDR3 DNA: TGTGCCAGCAGCCTATCGACTAGCGGGAGTTACGAGCAGTACTTC.

This clone was observed a handful of times. The chain links TRBV18 to TRBJ2-3; D gene ambiguous. V was clipped by 2 bases and J by 2 bases, with 17 bases between them. The CDR3 spans 17 residues. The germline gives CDR1 KGHSH, CDR2 LQKENI. This CDR3 reads CASSPISRFTDTDTQYF. The CDR3 nucleotides read TGTGCCAGCTCACCAATCTCCCGGTTTACCGACACAGATACGCAGTATTTT. Using reference TRBV18 and TRBJ2-3 for the parts outside the CDR3, the full variable domain is NAGVMQNPRHLVRRRGQEARLRCSPMKGHSHVYWYRQLPEEGLKFMVYLQKENIIDESGMPKERFSAEFPKEGPSILRIQQVVRGDSAAYFCASSPISRFTDTDTQYFGPGTRLTVL.

The rearrangement joins TRBV6-1 to TRBJ1-2, with D perhaps TRBD1 (6 bases). The CDR3 contains 13 residues. V lost 3 bases to trimming and J lost 8 bases, with 13 bases between them. Germline lookup yields CDR1 MNHNS and CDR2 SASEGT. The CDR3 spells CASSESQGFGYTF. DNA of the CDR3: TGTGCCAGCAGTGAGTCACAGGGTTTCGGCTACACCTTC.

The chain carries TRBV5-4 and TRBJ1-2, with D possibly matching TRBD1 (6 bases). V lost 0 bases, J lost 3 bases, and 12 bases lay in between. The CDR3 covers 15 residues. Germline values: CDR1 SGHNT, CDR2 YYREEE (reference sequence). In DNA form, the CDR3 reads TGTGCCAGCAGCTTGGACAGGGTAGGGTACTATGGCTACACCTTC. Translated, it gives CASSLDRVGYYGYTF.

The chain couples TRBV28 to TRBJ1-5; 8 bases agree with TRBD1. V was clipped by 5 bases and J by 7 bases; unmatched bases: 7. Germline values: CDR1 MDHEN, CDR2 SYDVKM. This CDR3 spans 14 amino acids. In DNA form, the CDR3 reads TGTGCCAGCAGTGGAGGGACAGGAGAACAGCCCCAGCATTTT. Its protein is CASSGGTGEQPQHF. Full variable domain (outside the CDR3, taken from reference TRBV28 and TRBJ1-5): DVKVTQSSRYLVKRTGEKVFLECVQDMDHENMFWYRQDPGLGLRLIYFSYDVKMKEKGDIPEGYSVSREKKERFSLILESASTNQTSMYLCASSGGTGEQPQHFGDGTRLSIL.

This clone is a singleton in its sample. The chain uses TRBV2 and TRBJ2-5, with D possibly TRBD1 on 5 matching bases. The V gene lost 8 bases and the J gene lost 1 base, with 8 bases spanning the gap. CDR1 is SNHLY, CDR2 FYNNEI, per germline. This CDR3 is 12 amino acids long. The CDR3 DNA follows: TGTGCCAGCTGGGGCTCCCAAGAGACCCAGTACTTC. It codes for CASWGSQETQYF.

The rearrangement links TRBV4-2 to TRBJ2-4; D possibly corresponds to TRBD2 (6 bases). CDR1 is LGHNA, CDR2 YNFKEQ, per germline. The length of the CDR3 is 15 residues. Trimming removed 3 bases from V and 6 bases from J, with 15 bases in between. DNA of the CDR3: TGTGCCAGCAGCCAGAAGGGACTTCCGGCAAACATTCAGTACTTC. Amino acid sequence: CASSQKGLPANIQYF.

The genes are TRBV6-6 and TRBJ2-1; TRBD1 matches at 9 bases. The trim removed 6 bases at V and 8 bases at J, leaving 8 bases unmatched. There are 14 residues in the CDR3. Per germline, CDR1 MNHNY and CDR2 SVGAGI (reference sequence). CDR3 sequence (DNA): TGTGCCAGCAGAAAGGACAGGGGCAACGATGAGCAGTTCTTC. Translation: CASRKDRGNDEQFF.

The rearrangement links TRBV6-1 to TRBJ2-1; TRBD2 matches 9 bases. CDR1 is MNHNS, CDR2 SASEGT, per germline. The CDR3 has 13 residues. The V gene end was trimmed by 8 bases and the J gene end by 8 bases; junction bases not matched to a gene: 7. The chain's CDR3 is CASRISGRDEQFF. In DNA, the CDR3 is TGTGCCAGCCGCATTAGCGGGAGAGATGAGCAGTTCTTC.

The sample holds a few counts of this clone. The chain has TRBV11-2 and TRBJ2-5; 11 bases line up with TRBD2. The CDR3 is 15 amino acids. V was clipped by 3 bases and J by 6 bases; unmatched bases: 6. CDR1 and CDR2 from the germline V gene are SGHAT and FQNNGV. CDR3 nucleotide sequence: TGTGCCAGCAGCTTTGGGACTAGCGGTGAAAAGACCCAGTACTTC. It codes for CASSFGTSGEKTQYF.

There are a few counts of this clone. This chain joins TRBV5-4 and TRBJ2-3; 8 bases are a match to TRBD1. The CDR3 sequence is 16 residues long. V shed 3 bases, J shed 2 bases, and the junction held 8 bases outside the gene matches. Germline V gene data show CDR1 as SGHNT and CDR2 as YYREEE (reference sequence). CDR3 in amino acids: CASSSWDRRITDTQYF. CDR3 DNA: TGTGCCAGCAGCTCGTGGGACAGGCGCATCACAGATACGCAGTATTTT.

The genes are TRBV6-5 and TRBJ1-2, with 7 bases fitting TRBD1. V was clipped by 2 bases and J by 14 bases; unmatched bases: 11. CDR3 length: 13 residues. The V gene's germline CDR1 is MNHEY and CDR2 SVGAGI. The DNA of the CDR3 is TGTGCCAGCAGTTACGGGGACAGTGAACGGGAGACCTTC. This encodes CASSYGDSERETF.

There are a few counts of this clone. The chain links TRBV5-1 to TRBJ2-3, with D uncertain. This CDR3 has 13 amino acids. Trimming left V 5 bases short and J 0 bases short, with 7 bases between. The germline CDR1 and CDR2 sequences are SGHRS and YFSETQ. CDR3 residues: CASRDHSTDTQYF. The CDR3 region has the DNA TGCGCCAGCAGGGACCACAGCACAGATACGCAGTATTTT.

About this clone itself: The junction departs from the called germline gene at one end, perhaps through a read error. The chain combines TRBV2 with TRBJ2-2, with TRBD1 matching over 7 bases. CDR1 and CDR2 (germline): SNHLY, FYNNEI. The CDR3 is 15 amino acids. The CDR3 nucleotides read TGTGCCACCAGTGATCCGAGGGGGCTGACCGGGGAGCTGTTTTTT. Encoded protein: CATSDPRGLTGELFF.

This chain links TRBV10-2 with TRBJ2-7, with a tentative D call TRBD1 (6 bases). The CDR3 runs 13 residues. Germline CDR1 WSHSY, CDR2 SAAADI. V was cut by 6 bases and J by 5 bases, with 14 bases left in between. The CDR3 bases are TGCGCCAGCAGACAGGGACCCTACGACGAGCAGTACTTC. Translation gives CASRQGPYDEQYF.

This clone has more than one count but fewer than ten. The identical CDR3 is also encoded by other nucleotide sequences in the sample. The genes are TRBV11-2 and TRBJ2-7; D ambiguous. V lost 0 bases and J 3 bases, leaving 12 bases between the germline ends. From germline, CDR1 is SGHAT and CDR2 FQNNGV. CDR3 length equals 15 residues. The CDR3: CASSLDLGRNYEQYF. In nucleotides, the CDR3 is TGTGCCAGCAGCTTAGATCTCGGCAGAAACTACGAGCAGTACTTC. Full variable domain (missing parts from reference TRBV11-2 and TRBJ2-7): EAGVAQSPRYKIIEKRQSVAFWCNPISGHATLYWYQQILGQGPKLLIQFQNNGVVDDSQLPKDRFSAERLKGVDSTLKIQPAKLEDSAVYLCASSLDLGRNYEQYFGPGTRLTVT.

The chain combines TRBV28 with TRBJ2-1; 8 bases line up with TRBD1. V was clipped by 2 bases and J by 7 bases; unmatched bases: 13. The CDR3 consists of 17 residues. Germline V lookup: CDR1 MDHEN, CDR2 SYDVKM. Written as DNA, the CDR3 is TGTGCCAGCAGTTTACATGGTCGGACAGGGAAAAGTAATGAGCAGTTCTTC. Its translation: CASSLHGRTGKSNEQFF. The complete variable domain, with remaining parts taken from reference TRBV28 and TRBJ2-1, reads DVKVTQSSRYLVKRTGEKVFLECVQDMDHENMFWYRQDPGLGLRLIYFSYDVKMKEKGDIPEGYSVSREKKERFSLILESASTNQTSMYLCASSLHGRTGKSNEQFFGPGTRLTVL.

In this sample, this clone turned up many times. Other DNA sequences in the sample encode the same CDR3. This chain uses TRBV27 with TRBJ2-1; 9 positions agree with TRBD2. Trimming cost V 6 bases and J 4 bases; bases outside gene matches: 4. This CDR3 spans 14 amino acids. Germline V gene lookup returns CDR1 MNHEY and CDR2 SMNVEV (reference sequence). The CDR3 DNA is TGTGCCAGCAGACGACTAGCGGATTACAATGAGCAGTTCTTC. Translation: CASRRLADYNEQFF.

This clone was detected many times. The same CDR3 also results from other DNA sequences found in this sample. This chain links TRBV25-1 with TRBJ1-5; D is ambiguous. V lost 4 bases to trimming and J lost 4 bases, with 8 bases between them. The CDR3 runs to 13 residues. Per germline, CDR1 MGHDK and CDR2 SYGVNS. The CDR3 DNA sequence: TGTGCCAGCAGTGGGGTTGGGAATCAGCCCCAGCATTTT. Protein product: CASSGVGNQPQHF.

This chain links TRBV11-2 with TRBJ2-1, with D unresolved. The CDR3 is made up of 14 amino acids. Germline V lookup: CDR1 SGHAT, CDR2 FQNNGV. Trimming shortened V by 2 bases and J by 4 bases, and 9 bases separated the two germline ends. The CDR3 loop is CASSLHSEYNEQFF. The CDR3 DNA is TGTGCCAGCAGCTTACATTCGGAATACAATGAGCAGTTCTTC.

The genes are TRBV7-8 and TRBJ1-5; D is undetermined. The CDR3 is 13 residues long. The ends were cut back, 5 bases at V and 4 bases at J, with 9 bases in the middle. Germline assignment: CDR1 SGHVS and CDR2 FQNEAQ. Here the CDR3 DNA reads TGTGCCAGCAGCCCGACTGAGAATCAGCCCCAGCATTTT. Translating it yields CASSPTENQPQHF.

This clone has more than one count but fewer than ten. The gene calls are TRBV5-6 and TRBJ1-2, with 7 bases that match TRBD1. J was trimmed by 8 bases and V by 1 base; bases with no gene match: 8. The CDR3 consists of 14 residues. Germline CDR1 is SGHDT and CDR2 is YYEEEE. CDR3 in DNA: TGTGCCAGCAGCTTGCAGGGGGGATTAGAGGGCTACACCTTC. Translated, it gives CASSLQGGLEGYTF.